This is a list of T cell receptor beta chains from one sample in a study of T cell responses to AZD1222 COVID-19 vaccine. The protocol was immunoSEQ multiplex PCR, while the TCRdb copy is restricted to in-frame clones and leaves out a portion. The sample lists tens of thousands of clones, about 83% seen once, with 45% to 60% in the top ten. This specimen was peripheral blood, taken on day 0 of AZD1222 vaccination. All receptors come from an adult in good health. Both conserved end residues are trimmed from each CDR3. Fields, in order: V gene, J gene, CDR3 protein.

TRBV5-1	TRBJ2-2	ASSLVATANTGELF
TRBV7-8	TRBJ2-7	ASSSRTGGEQY
TRBV6-6	TRBJ1-3	ASNPTGPERNTIY
TRBV6-2/TRBV6-3	TRBJ1-6	ASSYGTAGLH
TRBV9	TRBJ2-3	ASSASGGGGTDTQY
TRBV27	TRBJ2-1	ATIRDDYNEQF
TRBV5-5	TRBJ1-4	ASSRRGGEEKLF
TRBV6-2/TRBV6-3	TRBJ1-1	ASSTGPEAF
TRBV6-5	TRBJ1-4	ASSSWGREKLF
TRBV12-3/TRBV12-4	TRBJ2-2	ASSRGAGELF
TRBV5-1	TRBJ2-3	ASSLRQGTDTQY
TRBV11-1	TRBJ2-7	ASSTGRGREQY
TRBV6-6	TRBJ1-1	ASSSSGGHTEAF
TRBV30	TRBJ2-7	AWDRQGIAYEQY
TRBV5-1	TRBJ1-2	ASSLTGGGVGGYT
TRBV2	TRBJ2-7	ASSSGPSREQY
TRBV28	TRBJ2-3	ASPPLGGRADTQY
TRBV2	TRBJ1-1	ASSLGQGNTEAF
TRBV5-6	TRBJ1-2	ASSLLQMNYGYT
TRBV6-5	TRBJ2-5	ASSQTSGRVETQY
TRBV3-1/TRBV3-2	TRBJ1-3	ASSLGAAVGNTIY
TRBV30	TRBJ2-2	AWSIDRVAGELF
TRBV5-6	TRBJ2-7	ASSGFRGAYEQY
TRBV11-3	TRBJ2-3	ASSPLGPGGTDTQY
TRBV9	TRBJ2-1	ASSPSPRQHDEQF
TRBV25-1	TRBJ1-2	ASSLDVTQNGYT
TRBV11-2	TRBJ2-7	ASSSTNEDEQY
TRBV15	TRBJ2-1	ATSREVGEQF
TRBV5-1	TRBJ2-1	ASSSSGVVRHEQF
TRBV4-3	TRBJ1-1	ASSQDGGQGLAF
TRBV25-1	TRBJ1-6	ASRPGGGNSPLH
TRBV6-5	TRBJ1-1	ASKPDQPNTEAF
TRBV12-3/TRBV12-4	TRBJ2-4	ASSFEQNIQY
TRBV7-2	TRBJ2-3	ASSPRLAGGRTDTQY
TRBV7-9	TRBJ2-3	ASSLMPGRADTQY
TRBV11-2	TRBJ2-1	ASSPGPSGTQGEQF
TRBV13	TRBJ2-1	ASSSLAGKQYEQF
TRBV6-2/TRBV6-3	TRBJ1-2	ASSYGQVYGYT
TRBV15	TRBJ1-4	ATSRDISGNEKLF
TRBV7-6	TRBJ2-1	ASSPKTSVAYNEQF
TRBV6-2/TRBV6-3	TRBJ2-7	ASSPGDFYEQY
TRBV30	TRBJ2-7	AWSVTGYEQY
TRBV6-5	TRBJ2-1	ASNIQGLQF
TRBV9	TRBJ2-5	ASSVVSAGETQY
TRBV5-1	TRBJ2-7	ASSLAGLAGGYEQY
TRBV28	TRBJ2-5	ASSPQGLVLRQETQY
TRBV9	TRBJ1-6	ASSVGQGPPYNSPLH
TRBV7-2	TRBJ2-5	ASSLVGRGLQETQY
TRBV27	TRBJ2-3	ASSTGTDTQY
TRBV6-2/TRBV6-3	TRBJ2-1	ASSTLAGAYNEQF